The 9 T cell receptor beta chains presented below share a single source sample, sequenced in a study of shared clonotypes between healthy human individuals. Terminally differentiated effector memory CD45RA+ cells were left out of the naive CD8 fraction, which was CD45RO-negative and positively selected for CCR7. Method: immunoSEQ multiplex PCR; TCRdb's copy keeps in-frame clones and lacks some. The sample consists of more than 2 million clones, around 95% of them appearing once. Source material: naive CD8+ T cells from PBMCs. All receptors derive from a man younger than 35 in good health. Some clones in this sample may be carry-over from other donors' samples.

Comment on this clone: Other DNA sequences of this sample code for an identical CDR3. The chain uses TRBV4-2 and TRBJ2-7; 9 bases align to TRBD2. This CDR3 has 15 residues. Germline trimming cut 1 base from V and 2 bases from J; bases unmatched to any gene: 3. The germline V gene has CDR1 LGHNA and CDR2 YNFKEQ. The chain's CDR3 is CASSQGLAETYEQYF. CDR3 nucleotides: TGTGCCAGCAGCCAAGGACTAGCGGAAACCTACGAGCAGTACTTC.

V and J are TRBV6-1 and TRBJ2-5, with D possibly being TRBD2 (6 bases). Germline V gene data show CDR1 as MNHNS and CDR2 as SASEGT. This CDR3 is built from 18 residues. The germline V and J ends were trimmed by 2 bases and 1 base, with 20 bases remaining between them. Here the CDR3 reads CASSERERLRGVQETQYF. For the CDR3, the DNA is TGTGCCAGCAGTGAAAGGGAAAGGTTGCGGGGCGTCCAAGAGACCCAGTACTTC.

The V and J genes are TRBV5-1 and TRBJ2-3; no clear D. The CDR3 has 13 residues. With 1 base removed from V and 2 bases from J, the gap between germline ends came to 5 bases. From germline, CDR1 is SGHRS and CDR2 YFSETQ. The CDR3: CASSLSYTDTQYF. The CDR3 DNA follows: TGCGCCAGCAGCTTGTCCTACACAGATACGCAGTATTTT.

This chain uses TRBV9 with TRBJ2-5; 9 bases are a match to TRBD2. J gave up 2 bases and V 4 bases, and 6 bases lay outside the gene matches. The CDR3 loop spans 15 amino acids. Germline V gives CDR1 SGDLS, CDR2 YYNGEE. This chain's CDR3 is CASSTRTSEQETQYF. The CDR3 DNA reads as TGTGCCAGCAGCACACGGACTAGCGAGCAAGAGACCCAGTACTTC.

This sequence joins TRBV27 and TRBJ2-7; TRBD2 matches at 8 bases. V was clipped by 4 bases and J by 1 base; unmatched bases: 18. Per germline, CDR1 MNHEY and CDR2 SMNVEV (reference sequence). The CDR3 is 19 amino acids. The CDR3 DNA reads as TGTGCCAGCAGTTCCCTCCCGGGGGGGATCTCGCGGGAATCCTACGAGCAGTACTTC. This sequence encodes CASSSLPGGISRESYEQYF.

The J gene is TRBJ2-7, the V gene TRBV15, with D unresolved. The CDR3 consists of 13 residues. V was pared by 5 bases and J by 2 bases, with 10 bases between. CDR1 is LNHNV and CDR2 is YYDKDF in the germline V gene (reference sequence). CDR3 nucleotides: TGTGCCACCAGCCCCGTCATGACCTACGAGCAGTACTTC. Its protein product is CATSPVMTYEQYF.

V is TRBV27 and J is TRBJ2-2, with D perhaps being TRBD1 or TRBD2 (5 bases each). The CDR3 spans 18 residues. The germline gives CDR1 MNHEY, CDR2 SMNVEV (reference sequence). Between the trimmed V and J ends, which lost 6 bases and 4 bases, there was a span of 24 bases. The CDR3 here is CASSTFPRDLSLTGELFF. Here the CDR3 DNA reads TGTGCCAGCAGCACTTTCCCCCGGGACCTAAGCCTCACCGGGGAGCTGTTTTTT.

This sequence joins TRBV9 and TRBJ1-3, with 8 bases matching TRBD1. This CDR3 contains 15 residues. V lost 3 bases to trimming and J lost 2 bases; unmatched junction nucleotides: 4. Germline CDR1 reads SGDLS; CDR2 reads YYNGEE. CDR3 region: CASSADRGAGNTIYF. The CDR3 DNA reads as TGTGCCAGCAGCGCCGACAGGGGCGCTGGAAACACCATATATTTT.

This clone was detected only once. V usage is TRBV28 and J usage is TRBJ2-1; D remains unclear. Per the germline V gene, CDR1 is MDHEN and CDR2 is SYDVKM. The V and J ends lost 4 bases and 0 bases respectively, with 7 bases between them. This CDR3 region has 14 residues. CDR3 region: CASSSTLSYNEQFF. DNA of the CDR3: TGTGCCAGCAGTTCGACTCTCTCCTACAATGAGCAGTTCTTC.